This T cell receptor beta chain was identified during a study of shared clonotypes between healthy human individuals. The V segment lost 3 bases and the J segment 5 bases; nucleotides outside the gene matches: 7. Germline CDR1 LNHDA, CDR2 SQIVND (reference sequence). The CDR3 is 15 residues long. Clones were sequenced by immunoSEQ multiplex PCR, and TCRdb holds only the in-frame ones, with some missing. The repertoire has hundreds of thousands of clones, 60% to 80% of them found once; the top ten carry more than 10%. The V gene is TRBV19, the J gene TRBJ2-5, with TRBD2 matching over 9 bases. This TCR was recovered from a woman aged 40 to 50 in good health. Some clones in this sample may be carry-over from other donors' samples. Sample: PBMCs. CDR3 region: CASSIGGRAWETQYF. CDR3 sequence (DNA): TGTGCCAGTAGTATTGGCGGGAGGGCCTGGGAGACCCAGTACTTC.